Listed here are 8 T cell receptor beta chains from one sample, sequenced in a study of blood T cell repertoires in COVID-19. Generated by immunoSEQ multiplex PCR, the TCRdb table keeps only in-frame clones and is missing some. The data show nearly 200,000 clones, roughly four fifths seen once. The sequenced sample consisted of peripheral blood. Receptors were obtained from a human donor with acute or convalescent COVID-19. The donor label of this sample is uncertain.

This clone was detected only a few times. This chain links TRBV4-1 with TRBJ2-1, with 8 bases fitting TRBD2. V gave up 0 bases and J gave up 0 bases; unmatched junction bases: 10. Germline CDR1 reads MGHRA; CDR2 reads YSYEKL. The CDR3 covers 19 residues. CDR3 DNA: TGCGCCAGCAGCCAAGATGGTCGCGGGAGGCCGAGCTCCTACAATGAGCAGTTCTTC. This sequence encodes CASSQDGRGRPSSYNEQFF.

The rearrangement joins TRBV6-2 or TRBV6-3 to TRBJ1-2; weak D call: TRBD1 (5 bases). CDR3 length equals 14 residues. Looked up from germline, CDR1 is MNHEY and CDR2 is SVGEGT. V was clipped by 3 bases and J by 3 bases, with 11 bases between them. CDR3 in amino acids: CASSYNGGDYGYTF. The CDR3 DNA sequence: TGTGCCAGCAGTTATAATGGAGGGGACTATGGCTACACCTTC.

The J gene is TRBJ2-1, the V gene TRBV2, with a tentative D call TRBD2 (5 bases). V gave up 3 bases and J gave up 7 bases, with 16 bases separating them. Germline V gene sequence: CDR1 SNHLY, CDR2 FYNNEI. The CDR3 extends over 15 amino acids. In nucleotides, the CDR3 is TGTGCCAGCAGTGAGGCGGGCGCCTTGGGTAATGAGCAGTTCTTC. It encodes CASSEAGALGNEQFF.

This chain joins TRBV9 and TRBJ2-2, with 9 positions matching TRBD2. This CDR3 comprises 15 residues. CDR1 and CDR2 (germline): SGDLS, YYNGEE. V was clipped by 2 bases and J by 5 bases; unmatched bases: 4. The CDR3, as DNA: TGTGCCAGCAGCGTGCTAGCGGGGTTGACCGGGGAGCTGTTTTTT. Protein sequence: CASSVLAGLTGELFF.

This clone was detected only a few times. The V and J genes are TRBV19 and TRBJ2-7; D gene uncertain. The V end lost 3 bases, the J end lost 0 bases, and 12 bases lay between the germline ends. This CDR3 has 15 residues. Germline V CDR1 and CDR2: LNHDA, SQIVND (reference sequence). The CDR3 coding sequence is TGTGCCAGTAGTATTCACTCGACTGGCTCCTACGAGCAGTACTTC. Amino acid sequence: CASSIHSTGSYEQYF.

Here the CDR3 DNA reads TGTGCCAGTAAGGGACAGGGGGCTAATCAGCCCCAGCATTTT. This translates into CASKGQGANQPQHF. This chain joins TRBV19 and TRBJ1-5, with 12 bases that match TRBD1. The J segment lost 4 bases and the V segment lost 7 bases, leaving 2 bases of the junction unmatched. Germline CDR1 is LNHDA and CDR2 is SQIVND (reference sequence). The CDR3 is 14 residues long.

The sample holds a few counts of this clone. The chain carries TRBV11-3 and TRBJ2-7, with D perhaps matching TRBD1 (5 bases). The CDR3 consists of 15 residues. With 0 bases removed from V and 7 bases from J, the gap between germline ends came to 16 bases. Germline CDR1 reads SGHNT; CDR2 reads YENEEA. The CDR3 loop reads CASSLDGRISGEQYF. DNA of the CDR3: TGTGCCAGCAGCTTAGACGGACGGATCTCAGGGGAGCAGTACTTC.

The DNA for the CDR3 is TGCAGCGTTGTATTACAGGGGGTACGCGATCAGCCCCAGCATTTT. Its protein is CSVVLQGVRDQPQHF. The rearrangement joins TRBV29-1 to TRBJ1-5, with TRBD1 matching over 8 bases. The V segment lost 4 bases and the J segment 5 bases; nucleotides outside the gene matches: 10. The germline V gene encodes CDR1 SQVTM and CDR2 ANQGSEA. This CDR3 comprises 15 residues.